The entry below describes one T cell receptor (beta chain). Its antigen is currently unknown. Germline CDR1 and CDR2: SEHNR and FQNEAQ (reference sequence). The CDR3 sequence is 16 residues long. This sample stems from a study of CXCR3-negative and CXCR3-positive naive CD8 T cells. Study conclusions and caveats: In CXCR3-positive naive cells, the TRB CDR3s were more hydrophobic than in CXCR3-negative naive cells. Memory CD8+ cells showed much lower diversity, while both naive subsets were comparably high. Freshly isolated PBMCs were used in most assays, given partial CXCR3 loss after freezing.

Carrying UMI labels, the TRB cDNA libraries were prepared through 5' RACE. TCRdb reprocessed the 5' RACE reads; each CDR3 protein has one entry and no DNA is given. The sample includes 84,000 or so distinct CDR3 sequences. The V gene is TRBV7-9, the J gene TRBJ2-5; TCRdb's D call of TRBD2 is untestable without DNA. The TCR originated in a human donor in good health. Some clones in this sample may be carry-over from other donors' samples. Material for sequencing was naive CXCR3- CD8+ T cells from blood. Subset noted: CD45RO-CCR7+CD27+CD95- naive CD8+ T cells lacking CXCR3 (TNR3-). CDR3 sequence: CASSLSACGSRKTQYF. Based on the CDR3 plus reference TRBV7-9 and TRBJ2-5, the full variable domain is DTGVSQNPRHKITKRGQNVTFRCDPISEHNRLYWYRQTLGQGPEFLTYFQNEAQLEKSRLLSDRFSAERPKGSFSTLEIQRTEQGDSAMYLCASSLSACGSRKTQYFGPGTRLLVL.